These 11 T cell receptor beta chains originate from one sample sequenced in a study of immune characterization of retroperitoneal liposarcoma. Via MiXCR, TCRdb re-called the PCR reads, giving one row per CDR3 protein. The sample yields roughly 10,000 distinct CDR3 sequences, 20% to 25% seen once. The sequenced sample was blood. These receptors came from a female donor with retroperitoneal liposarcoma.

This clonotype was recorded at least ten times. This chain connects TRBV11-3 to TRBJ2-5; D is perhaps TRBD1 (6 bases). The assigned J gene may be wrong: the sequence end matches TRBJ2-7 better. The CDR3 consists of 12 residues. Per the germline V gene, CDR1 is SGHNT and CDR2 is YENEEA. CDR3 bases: TGTGCCAGCAGCTCAGGGGCTTACGAGCAGTACTTC. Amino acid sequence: CASSSGAYEQYF.

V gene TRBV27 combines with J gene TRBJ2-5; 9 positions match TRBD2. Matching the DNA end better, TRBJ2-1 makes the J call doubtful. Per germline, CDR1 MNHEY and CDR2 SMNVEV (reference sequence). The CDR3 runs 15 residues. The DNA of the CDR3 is TGTGCCAGCAGTAACGCGGGACTAGCTCTCAATGAGCAGTTCTTC. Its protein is CASSNAGLALNEQFF.

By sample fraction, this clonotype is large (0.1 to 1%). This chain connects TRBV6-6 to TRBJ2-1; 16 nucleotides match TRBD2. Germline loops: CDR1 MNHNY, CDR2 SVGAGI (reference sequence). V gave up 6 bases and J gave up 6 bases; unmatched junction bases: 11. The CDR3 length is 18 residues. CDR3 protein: CASRPGTSGRALSNEQFF. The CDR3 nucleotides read TGTGCCAGCAGACCCGGGACTAGCGGGAGGGCCCTCTCCAATGAGCAGTTCTTC.

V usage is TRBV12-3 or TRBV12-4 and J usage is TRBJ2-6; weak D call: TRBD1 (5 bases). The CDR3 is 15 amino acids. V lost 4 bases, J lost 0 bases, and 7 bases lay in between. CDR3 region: CASSYDSSGANVLTF. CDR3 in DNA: TGTGCCAGCAGTTACGACAGCTCTGGGGCCAACGTCCTGACTTTC.

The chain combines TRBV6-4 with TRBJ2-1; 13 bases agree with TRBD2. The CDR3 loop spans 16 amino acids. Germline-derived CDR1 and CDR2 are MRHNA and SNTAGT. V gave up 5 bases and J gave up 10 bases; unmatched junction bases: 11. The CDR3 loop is CASSIRLAGGRGEQFF. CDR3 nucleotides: TGTGCCAGCAGTATACGACTAGCGGGAGGCCGGGGAGAGCAGTTCTTC.

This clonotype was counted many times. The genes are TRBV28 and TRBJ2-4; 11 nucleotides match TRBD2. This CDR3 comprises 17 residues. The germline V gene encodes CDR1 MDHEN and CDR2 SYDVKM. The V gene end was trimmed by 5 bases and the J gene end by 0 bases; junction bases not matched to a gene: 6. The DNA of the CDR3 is TGTGCCAGCAGTACACCGGGACTAGCGGTAGCCAAAAACATTCAGTACTTC. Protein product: CASSTPGLAVAKNIQYF. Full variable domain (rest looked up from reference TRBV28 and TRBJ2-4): DVKVTQSSRYLVKRTGEKVFLECVQDMDHENMFWYRQDPGLGLRLIYFSYDVKMKEKGDIPEGYSVSREKKERFSLILESASTNQTSMYLCASSTPGLAVAKNIQYFGAGTRLSVL.

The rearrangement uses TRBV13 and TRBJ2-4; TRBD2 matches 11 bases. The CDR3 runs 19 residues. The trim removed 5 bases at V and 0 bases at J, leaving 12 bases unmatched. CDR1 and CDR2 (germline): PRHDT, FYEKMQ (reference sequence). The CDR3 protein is CASSRESSGRTRAKNIQYF. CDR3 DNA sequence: TGTGCCAGCAGCCGCGAATCTAGCGGGAGGACACGAGCCAAAAACATTCAGTACTTC.

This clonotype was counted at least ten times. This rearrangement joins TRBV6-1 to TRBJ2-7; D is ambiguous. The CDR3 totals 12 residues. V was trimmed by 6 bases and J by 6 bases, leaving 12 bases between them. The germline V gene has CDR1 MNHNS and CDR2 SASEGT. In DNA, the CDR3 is TGTGCCAGCAGATCTACTCGAGGCGAGCAGTACTTC. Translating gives CASRSTRGEQYF.

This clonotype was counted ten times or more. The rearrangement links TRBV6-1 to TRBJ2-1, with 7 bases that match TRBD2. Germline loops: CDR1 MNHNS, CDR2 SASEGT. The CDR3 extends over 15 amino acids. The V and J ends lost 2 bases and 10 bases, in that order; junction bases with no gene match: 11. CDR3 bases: TGTGCCAGCAGTGAAAGGGCGGGAGAGGCCTACGAGCAGTTCTTC. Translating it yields CASSERAGEAYEQFF.

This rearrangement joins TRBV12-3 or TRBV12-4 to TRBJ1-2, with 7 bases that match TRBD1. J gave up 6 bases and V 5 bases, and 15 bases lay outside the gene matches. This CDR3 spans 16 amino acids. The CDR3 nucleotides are TGTGCCAGCAGTAAATCTGGGGTCCAGGGGGGAAATGGCTACACCTTC. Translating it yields CASSKSGVQGGNGYTF.

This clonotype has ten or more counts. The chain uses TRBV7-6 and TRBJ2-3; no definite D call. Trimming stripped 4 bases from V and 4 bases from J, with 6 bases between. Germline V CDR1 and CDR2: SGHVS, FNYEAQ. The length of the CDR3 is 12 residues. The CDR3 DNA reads TGTGCCAGCAGCTCAGCGTCAGATACGCAGTATTTT. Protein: CASSSASDTQYF.